The rows below give T cell receptor beta chains drawn from one sample of a study of vaccination and CD4 T cells after COVID-19. TCRdb fed the PCR reads into MiXCR, producing one record per CDR3 protein. The sample carries about 10,000 distinct CDR3 sequences, about half recorded once. Their antigens are not known. The sample comprised CD4+ T cells from blood, cultured in vitro. The receptors come from a human donor in good health. CDR3s include the opening cysteine and the closing phenylalanine or tryptophan. The D gene is left open where the match is weak. The size of a clone is reported for some rows only, either as once, few or many, or as a class for expanded clones.

TRBV11-3	-	-	TRBJ2-2	CASSFGGANTGELFF	TGTGCCAGCAGCTTCGGGGGAGCGAACACCGGGGAGCTGTTTTTT
TRBV20-1	-	-	TRBJ2-2	CSARDFGGLNTGELFF	TGCAGTGCTAGAGATTTTGGGGGTCTGAACACCGGGGAGCTGTTTTTT
TRBV19	-	few	TRBJ1-2	CASSILLSSYGYTF	TGTGCCAGTAGTATTTTACTCTCGTCCTATGGCTACACCTTC
TRBV19	TRBD1	-	TRBJ1-2	CASLSFTGVGGYTF	TGTGCCAGTTTATCATTCACAGGGGTTGGTGGCTACACCTTC
TRBV19	-	-	TRBJ1-5	CASSPRGGRNQPQHF	TGTGCCAGTAGTCCCCGGGGGGGGCGCAATCAGCCCCAGCATTTT
TRBV7-9	TRBD1	few	TRBJ1-5	CASSLGTGQNQPQHF	TGTGCCAGCAGCTTAGGGACAGGCCAAAATCAGCCCCAGCATTTT
TRBV24-1	-	-	TRBJ1-2	CATSDTGLYGYTF	TGTGCCACCAGTGACACGGGACTCTATGGCTACACCTTC
TRBV6-5	-	-	TRBJ2-2	CASSYFVSGELFF	TGTGCCAGCAGTTACTTTGTGAGCGGGGAGCTGTTTTTT
TRBV11-2	TRBD1	few	TRBJ1-6	CASSTGTGRTYNSPPHF	TGTGCCAGCAGCACGGGGACAGGGAGGACCTATAATTCACCCCCCCACTTT
TRBV6-1	TRBD2	few	TRBJ2-7	CASSTSTSGRDHEQYF	TGTGCCAGCAGTACATCGACTAGCGGGAGGGACCACGAGCAGTACTTC
TRBV10-3	TRBD1	once	TRBJ1-2	CAIRNVRDRANYGYTF	TGTGCCATCAGGAACGTCCGGGACAGGGCTAACTATGGCTACACCTTC
TRBV10-3	TRBD1	-	TRBJ1-3	CAISGGTGSSTIYF	TGTGCCATCAGTGGGGGGACAGGGAGCAGCACCATATATTTT
TRBV9	TRBD1	-	TRBJ2-5	CASSTTGEETQYF	TGTGCCAGCAGCACTACAGGGGAAGAGACCCAGTACTTC
TRBV20-1	-	-	TRBJ1-6	CSARVPGGGNLHF	TGCAGTGCTAGAGTCCCTGGCGGGGGAAACCTCCACTTT